This T cell receptor beta chain was recorded in a study of shared clonotypes between healthy human individuals. Data came from immunoSEQ multiplex PCR; TCRdb stores just in-frame clones and leaves some out. There are 2 million to 2.5 million clones in the sample; approximately 95% occur only once, and about 1.1% lies in the top ten. Naive CD8 cells, CD45RO-negative and positively selected for CCR7, excluded terminally differentiated effector memory CD45RA+ cells. V was shortened by 2 bases and J by 7 bases, with 8 bases between the two germline ends. This CDR3 contains 12 residues. The germline gives CDR1 GTSNPN, CDR2 SVGIG (reference sequence).

Source material: naive CD8+ T cells sorted from blood. This chain connects TRBV30 to TRBJ2-2, with no clear D. This receptor was identified in a man aged 18 to 29 in good health. CDR3 bases: TGTGCCTGGAGTCCTACATACGGGGAGCTGTTTTTT. This sequence encodes CAWSPTYGELFF.